This T cell receptor (beta chain) was sequenced for a study of OX40 agonist ivuxolimab in advanced cancers. For the wider study: The costimulatory receptor OX40 (CD134) was targeted by ivuxolimab, a fully human IgG2 agonistic monoclonal antibody. Peripheral TCRbeta sequencing was intended to test whether TCR sequence diversity was altered and clonal T-cell expansion was caused by ivuxolimab. Intravenous ivuxolimab was administered to patients every 2 weeks at six dose levels: 0.01, 0.1, 0.3, 1.5, 3 and 10 mg/kg. Of the approximately 50 dose-escalation patients, hepatocellular carcinoma was present in around 20, melanoma in around 15, renal cell carcinoma in 9 and head and neck cancer in 9. The dose-escalation cohort was roughly 80% male with a mean age of roughly 60 years, ranging from roughly 23 to 80. Three dose-escalation patients achieved partial responses, one with hepatocellular carcinoma and two with cutaneous melanoma. Prior anti-PD-1, anti-PD-L1 or anti-CTLA-4 therapy was permitted, and about two fifths of dose-escalation patients had received checkpoint inhibitors. The paper reports the monotherapy dose-escalation portion (N of about 54 patients) of the phase I ivuxolimab trial. General findings and caveats noted by the study authors: The antigen specificity of the peripheral T cells that underwent clonal expansion was not determined. After ivuxolimab, more expanded clones were found on average in CD8+ T cells than in CD4+ T cells. Partial responders in the 0.1-3.0 mg/kg groups had among the lowest normalized peripheral clonal expansion, especially among CD8+ T cells. At doses of 0.1 to 3.0 mg/kg, clonal expansion of both CD4+ and CD8+ blood T cells was observed from baseline to week 6. Low levels of normalized T-cell clonal expansion were also seen in some patients who did not respond.

V loses 2 bases, J loses 1 base, and the germline ends lie 17 bases apart. The CDR3 holds 17 amino acids from the cysteine to the phenylalanine. Solely the CDR3 DNA is kept, with 51 bases framed from the first base. CDR1 SGHVS and CDR2 FQNEAQ were looked up in the germline V gene. Patients with a history of autoimmune disease or receiving systemic immunosuppression were excluded from the trial. Peripheral blood for TCR sequencing was collected from all dose cohorts at baseline, on cycle 4 day 1, and on cycle 7 day 1. The samples were taken from a phase I, first-in-human, multicenter, open-label dose-escalation trial of ivuxolimab. Adults with locally advanced or metastatic head and neck squamous cell, hepatocellular, melanoma or renal cell carcinoma were enrolled in the trial. Before TCR sequencing, CD4+ and CD8+ T cells were separately sorted from peripheral blood. With regard to this clone: The antigen it binds to is not known. The input lacks base qualities; no much larger clone sits a single base away.

Genomic DNA was extracted from sorted cells for sequencing of the TCRbeta CDR3 region. TCRbeta CDR3 regions were sequenced using the immunoSEQ Assay. The clones in this table, taken by TCRdb from immuneACCESS, are in-frame only. Not every clone is retained; where verified, under half of the shortfall comes from an unresolved V gene, and the cause of the rest is unknown. A total of over 55,000 clones appear in this sample, 89% of them only once. The ten largest clonotypes hold 1% to 1.2% of the sample. Material: CD4+ or CD8+ T cells sorted from blood, obtained in a trial of the OX40 agonist ivuxolimab. Recombination connected TRBV7-8 to TRBJ1-1; the best D guess is TRBD1, with 5 bases matching. The TCR sequence derives from an adult with an advanced solid tumor such as melanoma, head and neck, liver or kidney cancer. CDR3 protein: CASSLWGGEGTNTEAFF. The DNA sequence follows: TGTGCCAGCAGCTTATGGGGTGGGGAAGGGACGAACACTGAAGCTTTCTTT.